This TCR beta chain was identified in a study of T cells in Graves' hyperthyroidism and ophthalmopathy. Findings of the study overall: A median roughly 6.6 months before onset, the model predicted ophthalmopathy.

About this clonotype: Its antigen is not known.

Germline V CDR1 and CDR2: SNHLY, FYNNEI. V was trimmed by 7 bases and J by 6 bases, leaving 15 bases between them. The CDR3 has 13 residues. RNA transcripts served as the template for amplifying TCR beta CDR3 regions. The HTBI primer set drove a first-round RT-PCR of the TCR CDR3. One entry per CDR3 protein results from TCRdb running MiXCR on the multiplex PCR reads. The sample comprises fewer than 110,000 distinct CDR3 sequences, about a sixth of which are singletons, and 42% rests with the top ten. The diagnostic basis comprised clinical symptoms, serum thyroxine and TRAb, thyroid ultrasound and orbital computed tomography. Isolation of PBMCs was performed on 8.5 to 10 ml fresh peripheral blood.

The gene calls are TRBV2 and TRBJ1-2, with D maybe TRBD1 (6 bases). Material: blood. This TCR was sampled from a woman between 45 and 60 years old with Graves' hyperthyroidism. The CDR3 loop reads CASKQGIEDGYTF. For the CDR3, the DNA is TGTGCCAGCAAACAGGGTATCGAAGATGGCTACACCTTC.